This TCR beta chain originates from a study of PD-L1 blockade in urothelial cancer. Overall study: Prior chemotherapy in patients spanned 0 to 3 regimens.

Sample time point: pretreatment peripheral blood. Sequencing used immunoSEQ multiplex PCR; TCRdb keeps in-frame clones, though not all of them. The data hold around 100,000 clones, with 87% observed a single time. This clone was recorded a few times. Per the germline V gene, CDR1 is SGDLS and CDR2 is YYNGEE. This CDR3 comprises 14 residues. The V gene lost 2 bases and the J gene lost 0 bases, with 8 bases spanning the gap. The TCR originated in a man aged 55 to 70 with urothelial cancer. The rearrangement joins TRBV9 to TRBJ1-1; D not resolved. Sequencing used PBMCs, obtained around atezolizumab (anti-PD-L1) treatment. CDR3 loop: CASSVEELNTEAFF. The CDR3 DNA reads TGTGCCAGCAGCGTCGAAGAGCTGAACACTGAAGCTTTCTTT.